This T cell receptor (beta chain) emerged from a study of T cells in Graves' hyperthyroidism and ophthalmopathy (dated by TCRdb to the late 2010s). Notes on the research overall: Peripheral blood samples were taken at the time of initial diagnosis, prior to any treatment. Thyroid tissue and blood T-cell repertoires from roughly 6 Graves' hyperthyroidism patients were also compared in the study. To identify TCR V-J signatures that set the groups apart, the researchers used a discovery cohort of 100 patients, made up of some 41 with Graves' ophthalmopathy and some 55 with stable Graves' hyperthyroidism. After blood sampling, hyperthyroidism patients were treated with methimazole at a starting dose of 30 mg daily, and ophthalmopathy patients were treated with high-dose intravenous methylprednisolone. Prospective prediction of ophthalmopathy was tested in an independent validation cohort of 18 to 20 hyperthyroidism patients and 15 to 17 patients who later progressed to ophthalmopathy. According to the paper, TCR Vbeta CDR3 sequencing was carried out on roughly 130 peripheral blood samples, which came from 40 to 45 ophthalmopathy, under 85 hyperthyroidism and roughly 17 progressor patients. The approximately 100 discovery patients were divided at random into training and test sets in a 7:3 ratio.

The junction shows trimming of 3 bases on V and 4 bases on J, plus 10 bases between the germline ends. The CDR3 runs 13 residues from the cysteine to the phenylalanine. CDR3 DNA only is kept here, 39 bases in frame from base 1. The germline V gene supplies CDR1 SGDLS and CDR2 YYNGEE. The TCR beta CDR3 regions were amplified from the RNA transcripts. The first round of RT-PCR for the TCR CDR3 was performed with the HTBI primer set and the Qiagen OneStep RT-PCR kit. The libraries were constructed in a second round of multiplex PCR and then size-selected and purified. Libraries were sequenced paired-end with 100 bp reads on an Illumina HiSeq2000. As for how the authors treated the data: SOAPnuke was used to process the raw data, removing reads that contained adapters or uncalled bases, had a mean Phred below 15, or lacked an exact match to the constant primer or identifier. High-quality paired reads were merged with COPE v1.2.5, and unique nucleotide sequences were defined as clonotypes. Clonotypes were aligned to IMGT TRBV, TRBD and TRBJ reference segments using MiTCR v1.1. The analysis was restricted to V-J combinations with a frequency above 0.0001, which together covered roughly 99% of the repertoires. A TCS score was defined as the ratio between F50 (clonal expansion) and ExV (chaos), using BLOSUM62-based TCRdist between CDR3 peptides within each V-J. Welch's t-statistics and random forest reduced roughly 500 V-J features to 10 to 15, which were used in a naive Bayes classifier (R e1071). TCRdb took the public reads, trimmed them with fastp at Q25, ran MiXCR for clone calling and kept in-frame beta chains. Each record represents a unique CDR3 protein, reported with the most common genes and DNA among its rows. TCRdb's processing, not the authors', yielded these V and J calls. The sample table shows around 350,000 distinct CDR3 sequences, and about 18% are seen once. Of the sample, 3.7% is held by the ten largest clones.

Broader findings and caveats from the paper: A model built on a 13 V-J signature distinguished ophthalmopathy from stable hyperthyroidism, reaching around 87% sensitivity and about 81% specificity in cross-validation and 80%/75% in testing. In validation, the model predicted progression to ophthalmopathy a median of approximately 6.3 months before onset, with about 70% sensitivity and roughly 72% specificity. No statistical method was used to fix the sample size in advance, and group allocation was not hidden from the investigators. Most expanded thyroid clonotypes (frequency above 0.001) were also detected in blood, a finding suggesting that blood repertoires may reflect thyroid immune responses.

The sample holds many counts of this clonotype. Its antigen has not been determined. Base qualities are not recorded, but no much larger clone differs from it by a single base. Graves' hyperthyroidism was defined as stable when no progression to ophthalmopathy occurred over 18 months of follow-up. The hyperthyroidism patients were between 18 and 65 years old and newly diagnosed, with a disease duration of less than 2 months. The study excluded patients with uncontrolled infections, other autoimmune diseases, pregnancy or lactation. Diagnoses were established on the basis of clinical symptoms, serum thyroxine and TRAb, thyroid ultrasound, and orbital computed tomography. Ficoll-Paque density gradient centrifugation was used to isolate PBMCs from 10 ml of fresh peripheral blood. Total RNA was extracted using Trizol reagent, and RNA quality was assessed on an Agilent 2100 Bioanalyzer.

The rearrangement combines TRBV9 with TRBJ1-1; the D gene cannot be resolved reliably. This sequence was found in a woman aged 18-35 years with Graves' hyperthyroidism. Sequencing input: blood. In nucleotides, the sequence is TGTGCCAGCAGCGGTGCCGCTGCCACTGAAGCTTTCTTT. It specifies CASSGAAATEAFF.